This record looks at one TCR beta chain sequence and its context. The source of the sample is a study of monozygotic twins with inflammatory bowel disease. The total RNA came straight from whole blood, and T cells were not sorted beforehand. The CDR3 has 16 residues. TCRdb reprocessed the 5' RACE reads, keeping one entry per CDR3 protein, no DNA. The sample holds 150,000 or so distinct CDR3 sequences. V is TRBV12-3 or TRBV12-4 and J is TRBJ2-3; the D gene TCRdb calls, TRBD1, cannot be checked with no DNA. The sequence derives from a human donor with ulcerative colitis or Crohn's disease, or a healthy co-twin of an affected twin (not recorded which). Sequenced sample: blood. CDR3 in amino acids: CASSPRWGSEWDTQYF.